The rows below give T cell receptor beta chains drawn from one sample of a study of human T cells and chemical hapten exposure. MiXCR, applied by TCRdb to the RACE reads, yields one record per CDR3 protein. This sample has a few hundred thousand distinct CDR3 sequences; around 7% occur once, and the top ten carry 0.9% to 1.5%. Source: whole blood, taken in connection with sensitization to the hapten diphenylcyclopropenone (DPC). The receptor set was obtained from a man younger than 35 with alopecia areata. Some clones in this sample may be carry-over from other donors' samples. The CDR3 runs from the conserved cysteine through the conserved F or W. A D gene is named only where the DNA matches it firmly. Some rows mark clone size as missing; the rest say once, few, many or name a class of expanded clone.

clone size	D gene	V gene	J gene	CDR3 protein	CDR3 DNA
many	NA	TRBV7-2	TRBJ2-3	CASSPTRQTSTDTQYF	TGTGCCAGCAGCCCAACGCGGCAGACTAGCACAGATACGCAGTATTTT
NA	TRBD1	TRBV6-2/TRBV6-3	TRBJ1-5	CASSYQPGQHSNQPQHF	TGTGCCAGCAGTTACCAGCCGGGACAGCATAGCAATCAGCCCCAGCATTTT
few	TRBD1	TRBV10-3	TRBJ1-1	CAISSGQGAGTEAFF	TGTGCCATCAGTTCGGGACAGGGGGCTGGTACTGAAGCTTTCTTT
few	NA	TRBV5-1	TRBJ2-7	CASTKDGYEQYF	TGCGCCAGCACCAAGGACGGCTACGAGCAGTACTTC
NA	NA	TRBV18	TRBJ1-3	CASSPKDGGNTIYF	TGTGCCAGCTCACCAAAAGACGGTGGAAACACCATATATTTT
NA	NA	TRBV11-2	TRBJ2-2	CASSWDGVGGELFF	TGTGCCAGCAGCTGGGACGGAGTTGGCGGGGAGCTGTTTTTT
few	TRBD2	TRBV6-5	TRBJ2-5	CASSYDGLAGGPQETQYF	TGTGCCAGCAGTTACGACGGACTAGCGGGGGGGCCCCAAGAGACCCAGTACTTC
NA	NA	TRBV5-1	TRBJ2-1	CASSLTAYSYNEQFF	TGCGCCAGCAGCTTGACAGCTTACTCCTACAATGAGCAGTTCTTC
NA	TRBD2	TRBV6-4	TRBJ2-3	CASSDGLETDTQYF	TGTGCCAGCAGTGACGGACTAGAAACAGATACGCAGTATTTT
NA	NA	TRBV20-1	TRBJ1-1	CSASESNTEAFF	TGCAGTGCTAGCGAATCGAACACTGAAGCTTTCTTT
few	NA	TRBV6-2/TRBV6-3	TRBJ2-2	CASSYRLESTGELFF	TGTGCCAGCAGTTACAGACTAGAGTCCACCGGGGAGCTGTTTTTT
NA	NA	TRBV14	TRBJ1-2	CASSPRGFNYGYTF	TGTGCCAGCAGCCCCAGGGGATTTAACTATGGCTACACCTTC
NA	NA	TRBV6-1	TRBJ2-3	CASSEVGGSTDTQYF	TGTGCCAGCAGTGAAGTTGGGGGGAGCACAGATACGCAGTATTTT
many	TRBD1	TRBV24-1	TRBJ1-2	CATSDDRVGYTF	TGTGCCACCAGTGACGACAGGGTTGGCTACACCTTC
NA	TRBD1	TRBV4-3	TRBJ2-2	CASSQDRMIQGRVGELFF	TGCGCCAGCAGCCAAGACAGAATGATACAGGGGAGAGTCGGGGAGCTGTTTTTT
NA	NA	TRBV11-2	TRBJ1-2	CASSPMYYTF	TGTGCCAGCAGCCCGATGTACTACACCTTC
few	NA	TRBV6-5	TRBJ2-3	CASSYAQDTDTQYF	TGTGCCAGCAGTTACGCCCAAGACACAGATACGCAGTATTTT
once	TRBD2	TRBV7-3	TRBJ2-1	CASSLGTSGFYNEQFF	TGTGCCAGCAGCTTAGGGACTAGCGGGTTTTACAATGAGCAGTTCTTC
NA	TRBD1	TRBV6-5	TRBJ2-1	CASSYSMRTGGHYNEQFF	TGTGCCAGCAGTTACTCGATGCGGACAGGGGGCCACTACAATGAGCAGTTCTTC
few	NA	TRBV6-6	TRBJ1-3	CASRSTGNTIYF	TGTGCCAGCAGATCCACTGGAAACACCATATATTTT
few	NA	TRBV10-2	TRBJ2-7	CASSEQPGTAYEQYF	TGCGCCAGCAGCGAGCAACCCGGGACGGCCTACGAGCAGTACTTC
few	NA	TRBV7-9	TRBJ1-1	CAIQPIATEAFF	TGTGCCATCCAACCAATTGCGACTGAAGCTTTCTTT
many	NA	TRBV28	TRBJ2-5	CASSQGGGAKTQYF	TGTGCCAGCAGTCAGGGAGGGGGCGCGAAGACCCAGTACTTC